The present entry profiles one TCR beta chain with its context. The sample originates from a study of blood T cell repertoires in COVID-19. Study information: Sites across the United States, Italy and Spain contributed samples from acute and convalescent COVID-19. PBMCs, B-cell-depleted T cells, or T cells provided the cDNA or gDNA that made up the material.

CDR3 length equals 13 residues. CDR1 and CDR2 from the germline V gene are SGHRS and YFSETQ. Trimming at V came to 3 bases and at J to 4 bases, leaving 3 bases not matched to a gene. Per the original data handling: The authors estimated nucleated cell counts from reference gene primer amplification. Method: immunoSEQ multiplex PCR; TCRdb's copy keeps in-frame clones and lacks some. The V and J calls and clone size come from that table; D and trimming were worked out from the DNA. The sample has some 90,000 clones, 90% seen once; the top ten hold approximately 4%. Sequenced material: peripheral blood. This chain joins TRBV5-1 and TRBJ2-5; 7 bases agree with TRBD2. This receptor was identified in a woman older than 75 with active or convalescent COVID-19. In DNA form, the CDR3 reads TGCGCCAGCAGCTCGGGAGGAGGAGAGACCCAGTACTTC. Its translation is CASSSGGGETQYF.